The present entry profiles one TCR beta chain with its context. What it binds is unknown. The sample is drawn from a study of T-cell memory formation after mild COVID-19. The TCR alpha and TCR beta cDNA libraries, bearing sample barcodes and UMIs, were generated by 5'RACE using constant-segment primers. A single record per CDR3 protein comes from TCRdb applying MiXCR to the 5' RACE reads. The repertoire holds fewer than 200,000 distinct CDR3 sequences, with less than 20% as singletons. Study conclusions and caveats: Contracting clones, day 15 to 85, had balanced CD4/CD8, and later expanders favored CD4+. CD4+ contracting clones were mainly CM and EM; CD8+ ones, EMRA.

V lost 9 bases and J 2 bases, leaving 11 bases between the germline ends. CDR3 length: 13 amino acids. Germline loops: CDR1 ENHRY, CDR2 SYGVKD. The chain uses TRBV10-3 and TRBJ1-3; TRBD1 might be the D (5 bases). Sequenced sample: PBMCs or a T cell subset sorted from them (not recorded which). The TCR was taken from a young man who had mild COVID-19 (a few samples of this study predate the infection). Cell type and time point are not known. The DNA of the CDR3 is TGTGCCATAGGGGTTTCCCCTGGAAACACCATATATTTT. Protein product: CAIGVSPGNTIYF.